The sequence of this TCR beta chain was determined in a study of T cell repertoires in cytomegalovirus infection. In the study overall: A matching HLA type, together with CMV infection, was signaled by public TCR beta signatures.

Each CDR3 protein gets one entry after TCRdb re-called the reads with MiXCR. Of some 680,000 distinct CDR3 sequences listed, roughly 36% are singletons. Whole-study findings and limits: Of the TCR beta families, the public ones yielded a cumulative frequency that identified carriers of CMV plus the relevant HLA. Ex vivo responses were dominated by HLA-C-restricted CMV-specific TCR beta clonotypes.

Germline V gene data show CDR1 as SGHRS and CDR2 as YFSETQ. This CDR3 contains 15 residues. With V trimmed by 0 bases and J by 7 bases, 8 bases remained unmatched. Comments on this clonotype: Its target is not known.

The chain uses TRBV5-1 and TRBJ2-7; 9 positions agree with TRBD1. This clonotype originated in a human donor in good health (CMV status not recorded). Some clones in this sample may be carry-over from other donors' samples. Specimen: PBMCs. The chain's CDR3 is CASSLDRGLTREQYF. The CDR3, as DNA: TGCGCCAGCAGCTTGGACAGGGGGCTAACGCGGGAGCAGTACTTC.